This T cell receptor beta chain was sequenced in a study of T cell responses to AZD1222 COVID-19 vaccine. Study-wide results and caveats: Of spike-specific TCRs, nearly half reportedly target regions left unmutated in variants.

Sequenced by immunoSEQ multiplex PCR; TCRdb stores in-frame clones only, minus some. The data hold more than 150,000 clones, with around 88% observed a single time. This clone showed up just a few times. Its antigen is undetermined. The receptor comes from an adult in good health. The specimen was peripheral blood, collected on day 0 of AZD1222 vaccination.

This CDR3 is CASSDNSYNSPLHF. CDR3 nucleotides: TGTGCCAGCAGTGACAACTCCTATAATTCACCCCTCCACTTT. The chain is built from TRBV6-4 and TRBJ1-6; D call uncertain. The germline V gene has CDR1 MRHNA and CDR2 SNTAGT. The germline V and J ends were trimmed by 2 bases and 0 bases, with 2 bases remaining between them. There are 14 residues in the CDR3.